Presented here are 14 T cell receptor beta chains from one specimen sequenced in a study of blood T cell repertoires in COVID-19. TCRdb's copy holds only in-frame clones and misses some; the assay was immunoSEQ multiplex PCR. The table includes under 140,000 clones, more than 70% detected once. The sequencing sample was made of peripheral blood. The source is a woman in her fifties or sixties with acute or convalescent COVID-19.

V is TRBV30 and J is TRBJ1-6; D perhaps matches TRBD1 (6 bases). Germline assignment: CDR1 GTSNPN and CDR2 SVGIG (reference sequence). CDR3 length: 11 amino acids. Trimming shortened V by 3 bases and J by 15 bases, and 12 bases separated the two germline ends. CDR3 sequence: CAWSETGYLHF. CDR3 DNA sequence: TGTGCCTGGAGCGAGACAGGTTACCTCCACTTT.

This chain joins TRBV5-5 and TRBJ1-1, with a tentative D call TRBD1 (5 bases). CDR3 length: 16 amino acids. Germline V gives CDR1 SGHKS, CDR2 YYEKEE (reference sequence). V was trimmed by 4 bases and J by 2 bases, leaving 18 bases between them. The CDR3 is CASSALRQRTNTEAFF. In DNA, the CDR3 is TGTGCCAGCAGCGCCCTCAGACAGAGAACTAACACTGAAGCTTTCTTT.

CDR3 in DNA: TGTGCCAGTAGTACTAGCGGGGAAGCCTACGAGCAGTACTTC. Translated: CASSTSGEAYEQYF. The gene calls are TRBV19 and TRBJ2-7; 9 bases match TRBD2. This CDR3 is 14 amino acids long. Germline V gene lookup returns CDR1 LNHDA and CDR2 SQIVND (reference sequence). J was trimmed by 2 bases and V by 4 bases; bases with no gene match: 3.

The chain couples TRBV28 to TRBJ1-1; D possibly corresponds to TRBD1 (6 bases). Trimming shortened V by 6 bases and J by 4 bases, and 15 bases separated the two germline ends. CDR1 MDHEN and CDR2 SYDVKM come from the germline V gene. The CDR3 runs 14 residues. CDR3 loop: CASSQGGIGTEAFF. In nucleotides, the CDR3 is TGTGCCAGCAGCCAAGGGGGAATCGGCACTGAAGCTTTCTTT.

This chain connects TRBV6-5 to TRBJ1-2; no definite D call. The germline V gene encodes CDR1 MNHEY and CDR2 SVGAGI. Trimming left V 7 bases short and J 2 bases short, with 14 bases between. There are 14 residues in the CDR3. The CDR3 is CASIQRASNYGYTF. In nucleotides, the CDR3 is TGTGCCAGCATCCAGAGGGCTTCAAACTATGGCTACACCTTC.

This clone was seen a handful of times. The rearrangement links TRBV24-1 to TRBJ2-1; D may be TRBD2 (6 bases). This CDR3 is 17 amino acids long. The V and J ends lost 4 bases and 0 bases respectively, with 15 bases between them. From germline, CDR1 is KGHDR and CDR2 SFDVKD. CDR3 amino acids: CATSDPLTGVSYNEQFF. CDR3 sequence (DNA): TGTGCCACCAGTGACCCTCTAACGGGGGTCTCCTACAATGAGCAGTTCTTC.

The count of this clone is one. This chain connects TRBV18 to TRBJ1-5; D gene uncertain. CDR3 length: 15 residues. CDR1 is KGHSH and CDR2 is LQKENI in the germline V gene. V lost 2 bases and J lost 3, with 11 bases in between. The CDR3 region is CASSPSGFANQPQHF. The CDR3 DNA sequence: TGTGCCAGCTCACCATCGGGGTTCGCCAATCAGCCCCAGCATTTT.

The chain employs TRBV5-6 and TRBJ1-1; 7 bases fit TRBD1. This CDR3 is 12 amino acids long. Germline values: CDR1 SGHDT, CDR2 YYEEEE. Trimming at V came to 4 bases and at J to 6 bases, leaving 3 bases not matched to a gene. In DNA form, the CDR3 reads TGTGCCAGCAGCGAGGGGGCAGCTGAAGCTTTCTTT. Translating gives CASSEGAAEAFF.

The chain links TRBV12-3 or TRBV12-4 to TRBJ1-4, with D unresolved. The CDR3 has 13 residues. V lost 7 bases and J 7 bases, leaving 13 bases between the germline ends. The CDR3 nucleotides are TGTGCCAGCACCCCGGGTCCCCGTGAAAAACTGTTTTTT. Protein product: CASTPGPREKLFF.

This sequence joins TRBV7-9 and TRBJ2-2, with a tentative D call TRBD1 (6 bases). This CDR3 contains 16 residues. Germline CDR1 and CDR2: SEHNR and FQNEAQ (reference sequence). Trimming left V 3 bases short and J 1 base short, with 12 bases between. CDR3 in DNA: TGTGCCAGCAGCTTTCTCCCGACAGGGAACACCGGGGAGCTGTTTTTT. This translates into CASSFLPTGNTGELFF.

The V call is TRBV6-5, the J call TRBJ1-6; 7 nucleotides align to TRBD1. The V gene's germline CDR1 is MNHEY and CDR2 SVGAGI. The CDR3 contains 14 residues. V shed 2 bases, J shed 11 bases, and the junction held 6 bases outside the gene matches. The CDR3 reads CASSYIGTATPLHF. In nucleotides, the CDR3 is TGTGCCAGCAGTTACATTGGGACAGCTACACCCCTCCACTTT.

J is TRBJ1-2 and V is TRBV19; a possible D gene is TRBD1 (5 bases). The V end was cut by 4 bases, the J end by 7 bases, with 13 bases between. Germline CDR1 and CDR2: LNHDA and SQIVND (reference sequence). The CDR3 runs to 13 residues. CDR3 region: CASSNFGHAGYTF. The CDR3, as DNA: TGTGCCAGTAGTAATTTCGGACATGCTGGCTACACCTTC.

The chain is built from TRBV27 and TRBJ2-7; TRBD2 might be the D (6 bases). This CDR3 comprises 16 residues. V lost 4 bases and J 3 bases, leaving 19 bases between the germline ends. Germline CDR1 is MNHEY and CDR2 is SMNVEV (reference sequence). This CDR3 is CASSSTLTGGNYEQYF. The CDR3 region has the DNA TGTGCCAGCAGTTCTACCCTGACTGGCGGGAACTACGAGCAGTACTTC.

The V call is TRBV5-1, the J call TRBJ1-1, with D perhaps TRBD1 (5 bases). Germline CDR1 and CDR2: SGHRS and YFSETQ. The CDR3 is 15 residues long. Trimming removed 4 bases at V and 4 bases at J, with 17 bases between. CDR3 loop: CASSLSGGTSTEAFF. The CDR3 region has the DNA TGCGCCAGCAGCCTGTCGGGGGGGACGAGCACTGAAGCTTTCTTT. The full variable domain, its missing parts supplied by reference TRBV5-1 and TRBJ1-1, is KAGVTQTPRYLIKTRGQQVTLSCSPISGHRSVSWYQQTPGQGLQFLFEYFSETQRNKGNFPGRFSGRQFSNSRSEMNVSTLELGDSALYLCASSLSGGTSTEAFFGQGTRLTVV.